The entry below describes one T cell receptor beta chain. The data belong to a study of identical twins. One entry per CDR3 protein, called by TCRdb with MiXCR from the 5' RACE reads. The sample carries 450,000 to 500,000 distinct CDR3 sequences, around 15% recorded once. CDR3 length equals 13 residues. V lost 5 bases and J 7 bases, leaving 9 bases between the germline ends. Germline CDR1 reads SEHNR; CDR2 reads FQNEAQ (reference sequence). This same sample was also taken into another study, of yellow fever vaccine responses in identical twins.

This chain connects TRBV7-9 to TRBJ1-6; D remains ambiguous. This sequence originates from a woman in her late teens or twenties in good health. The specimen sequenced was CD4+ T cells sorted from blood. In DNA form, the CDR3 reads TGTGCCAGCAGCCCGGAGTACAATTCACCCCTCCACTTT. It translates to CASSPEYNSPLHF.